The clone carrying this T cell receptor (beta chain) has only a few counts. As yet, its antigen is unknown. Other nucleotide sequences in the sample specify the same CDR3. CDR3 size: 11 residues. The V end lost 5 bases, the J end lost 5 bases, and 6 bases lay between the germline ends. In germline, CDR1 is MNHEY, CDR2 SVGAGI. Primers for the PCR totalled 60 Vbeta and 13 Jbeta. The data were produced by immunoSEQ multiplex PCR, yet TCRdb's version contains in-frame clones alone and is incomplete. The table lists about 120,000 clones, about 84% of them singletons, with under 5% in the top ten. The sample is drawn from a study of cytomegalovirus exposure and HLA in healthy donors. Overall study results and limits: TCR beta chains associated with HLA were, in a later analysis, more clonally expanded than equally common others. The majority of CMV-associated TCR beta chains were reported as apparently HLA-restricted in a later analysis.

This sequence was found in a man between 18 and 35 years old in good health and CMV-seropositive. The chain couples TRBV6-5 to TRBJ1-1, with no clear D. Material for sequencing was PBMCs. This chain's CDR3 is CASSRGTEAFF. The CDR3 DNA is TGTGCCAGCAGTCGGGGTACTGAAGCTTTCTTT.